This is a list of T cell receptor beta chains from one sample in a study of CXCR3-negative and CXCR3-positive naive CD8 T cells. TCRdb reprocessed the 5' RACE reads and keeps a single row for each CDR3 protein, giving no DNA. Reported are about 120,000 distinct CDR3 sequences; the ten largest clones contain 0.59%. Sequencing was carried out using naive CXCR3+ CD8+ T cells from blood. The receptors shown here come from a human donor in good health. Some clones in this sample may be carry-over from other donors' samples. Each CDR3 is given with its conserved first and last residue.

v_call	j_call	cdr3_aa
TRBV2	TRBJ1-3	CAREQGSGNTIYF
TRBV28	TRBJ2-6	CASDGRGGRGGANVLTF
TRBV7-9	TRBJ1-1	CASGQGRSAEAFF
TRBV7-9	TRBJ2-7	CASSLGERVEYF
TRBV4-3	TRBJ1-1	CASSQNLLTEAFF
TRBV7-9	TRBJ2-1	CASSAGLGNEQFF
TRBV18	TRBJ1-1	CASSPYQEFMNTEAFF
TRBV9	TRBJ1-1	CASSVGQPNTEAFF
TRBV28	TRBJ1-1	CASSFSGGTEAFF
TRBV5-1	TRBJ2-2	CASSLGRTRAFQAGELFF
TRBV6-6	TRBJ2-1	CASSPTGNNEQFF
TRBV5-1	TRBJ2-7	CASSLDTGPTTIYEQYF
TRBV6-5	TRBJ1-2	CASSYSTGDYGYTF
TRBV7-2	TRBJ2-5	CASSFYSAGREETQYF
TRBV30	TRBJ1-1	CAWSDGQGVEAFF
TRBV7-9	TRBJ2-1	CASSLASGGVSYNEQFF
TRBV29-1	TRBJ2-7	CSVVSSGSAEQYF
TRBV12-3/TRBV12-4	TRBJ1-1	CASSEGQGETEAFF
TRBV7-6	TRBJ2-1	CASSLQGGHNEQFF
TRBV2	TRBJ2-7	CASSPSTRYEQYF
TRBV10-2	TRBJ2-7	CATSLGPVPYEQYF
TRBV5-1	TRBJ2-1	CASSSATSGVANEQFF
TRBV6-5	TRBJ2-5	CASQDRGYQETQYF
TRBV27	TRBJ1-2	CASTKASQGATRGYTF
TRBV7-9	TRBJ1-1	CASSPAGGTEAFF
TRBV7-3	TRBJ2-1	CASSLTQGWGAYNEQFF
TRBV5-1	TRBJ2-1	CASTGRAGGDNEQFF
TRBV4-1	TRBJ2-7	CASSQDRASYEQYF
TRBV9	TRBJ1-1	CASSADGGRVTEAFF
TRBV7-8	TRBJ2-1	CASSSPPGIGDNEQFF
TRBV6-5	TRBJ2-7	CASSTGFGAYEQYF
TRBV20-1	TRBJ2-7	CSATDPGSGSLPWGQYF
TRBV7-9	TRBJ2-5	CASSSPDQDLGETQYF
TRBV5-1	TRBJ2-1	CASSSNNEQFF
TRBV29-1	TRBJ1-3	CSALAGLGNTIYF
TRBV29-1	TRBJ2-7	CSVAGSEGEQYF
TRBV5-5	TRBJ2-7	CASSLGKSLGEQYF
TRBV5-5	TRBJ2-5	CASSHLILAGEQETQYF
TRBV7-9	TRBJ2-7	CASSSGQGPSYEQYF
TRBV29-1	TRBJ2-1	CSVAYRGENNEQFF
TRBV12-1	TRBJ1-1	CASSSLMNTEAFF
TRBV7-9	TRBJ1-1	CASSTPGRAEAFF
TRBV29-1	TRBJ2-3	CSVEWGQMADTQYF
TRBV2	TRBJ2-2	CASSALATTGELFF
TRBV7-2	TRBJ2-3	CASSPAAGGSPDTQYF
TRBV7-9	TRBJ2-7	CASSLVSGAYEQYF
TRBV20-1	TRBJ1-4	CSARGAGEGEKLFF
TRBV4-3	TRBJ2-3	CASSQESPSYTDTQYF
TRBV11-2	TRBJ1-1	CASSWGTEAFF
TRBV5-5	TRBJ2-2	CASSPSGGTGELFF
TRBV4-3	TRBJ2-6	CASSQGASGANVLTF
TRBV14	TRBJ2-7	CASSQGGGPPYEQYF
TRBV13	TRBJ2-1	CASSSRISQTSVSHNEQFF
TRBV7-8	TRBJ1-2	CASSFEGQVYGYTF
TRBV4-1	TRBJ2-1	CASSLEGIGDNEQFF
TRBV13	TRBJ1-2	CASSSGYDLTGGVDGYTF
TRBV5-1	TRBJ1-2	CASSFLSGANYGYTF
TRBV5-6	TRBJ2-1	CASSQGDSNNEQFF
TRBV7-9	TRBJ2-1	CASNLPPSGTAYNVGQFF
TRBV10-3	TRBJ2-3	CAIGAGETDTQYF